The 5 T cell receptor beta chains below all came from one sample that was sequenced in a study of blood T cell repertoires in COVID-19. Produced via immunoSEQ multiplex PCR; TCRdb's table is partial and in-frame only. The top ten clones hold 32% of a sample with about 63,000 clones, around 80% of them seen once. The sample was peripheral blood. These receptor sequences come from a human donor in a cohort sampled during active COVID-19.

V is TRBV5-4 and J is TRBJ1-2, with 9 positions matching TRBD1. CDR1 and CDR2 (germline): SGHNT, YYREEE (reference sequence). The CDR3 sequence is 15 residues long. V shed 4 bases, J shed 5 bases, and the junction held 9 bases outside the gene matches. CDR3 DNA: TGTGCCAGCAGCAGAACGGACAGGGGTTCGTATGGCTACACCTTC. This gives the protein CASSRTDRGSYGYTF.

In DNA, the CDR3 is TGTGCCAGCAGCCGACTGGGACATCAAACCAGCACAGATACGCAGTATTTT. Residues: CASSRLGHQTSTDTQYF. The rearrangement links TRBV7-8 to TRBJ2-3, with D possibly matching TRBD1 (6 bases). Trimming stripped 5 bases from V and 0 bases from J, with 18 bases between. The CDR3 runs to 17 residues. Germline V gives CDR1 SGHVS, CDR2 FQNEAQ.

Only a few counts were recorded for this clone. V usage is TRBV4-1 and J usage is TRBJ2-7; D gene unclear. V dropped 1 base and J dropped 3 bases, with 7 bases sitting between them. Germline loops: CDR1 MGHRA, CDR2 YSYEKL. The CDR3 is 13 residues long. This CDR3 is CASSQGQDYEQYF. The CDR3 DNA reads as TGCGCCAGCAGCCAAGGGCAGGACTACGAGCAGTACTTC.

The chain's CDR3 is CASSGDRGRGQETQYF. DNA for the CDR3: TGTGCCAGTAGTGGGGACAGGGGCCGGGGTCAAGAGACCCAGTACTTC. The chain joins TRBV19 to TRBJ2-5; 10 positions agree with TRBD1. Trimming cost V 5 bases and J 2 bases; bases outside gene matches: 8. Germline loops: CDR1 LNHDA, CDR2 SQIVND (reference sequence). The CDR3 has 16 residues.

The chain links TRBV18 to TRBJ2-5, with 7 bases identical to TRBD2. Germline CDR1 reads KGHSH; CDR2 reads LQKENI. The length of the CDR3 is 16 residues. The trim removed 0 bases at V and 5 bases at J, leaving 9 bases unmatched. Written as DNA, the CDR3 is TGTGCCAGCTCACCACCGGGCCTCTCCGGGAGGGAGACCCAGTACTTC. Encoded protein: CASSPPGLSGRETQYF.